Following are 23 T cell receptor beta chains from one sample sequenced in a study of blood T cell repertoires in COVID-19. TCRdb's table, derived via immunoSEQ multiplex PCR, lists solely in-frame clones and lacks some. The table includes about 230,000 clones, under 90% detected once. Sample: peripheral blood. These receptors were taken from a man aged 50-60 years with COVID-19, enrolled during active disease.

The chain combines TRBV29-1 with TRBJ2-1, with D possibly being TRBD1 (6 bases). V was cut by 3 bases and J by 4 bases, with 10 bases left in between. There are 13 residues in the CDR3. The germline V gene encodes CDR1 SQVTM and CDR2 ANQGSEA. CDR3 in DNA: TGCAGCGTTGATGAGAGGGGGTACAATGAGCAGTTCTTC. This translates into CSVDERGYNEQFF.

This chain connects TRBV9 to TRBJ1-6; no clear D gene. V lost 2 bases to trimming and J lost 8 bases, with 17 bases between them. Germline CDR1 SGDLS, CDR2 YYNGEE. The CDR3 runs to 16 residues. The chain's CDR3 is CASSVGPTAGDSPLHF. The DNA of the CDR3 is TGTGCCAGCAGCGTGGGCCCCACGGCCGGGGATTCACCCCTCCACTTT.

The chain is built from TRBV7-3 and TRBJ1-6; D possibly corresponds to TRBD1 (5 bases). Looked up from germline, CDR1 is SGHTA and CDR2 is FQGTGA. The CDR3 consists of 13 residues. V was pared by 5 bases and J by 7 bases, with 9 bases between. The CDR3 is CASSASGNSPLHF. In DNA, the CDR3 is TGTGCCAGCAGCGCTTCAGGGAATTCACCCCTCCACTTT.

V usage is TRBV19 and J usage is TRBJ2-3, with 10 bases identical to TRBD2. Looked up from germline, CDR1 is LNHDA and CDR2 is SQIVND (reference sequence). Unmatched junction bases numbered 6, after V lost 3 bases and J lost 0 bases. This CDR3 comprises 17 residues. The CDR3 sequence is CASSMSSGGYSTDTQYF. CDR3 sequence (DNA): TGTGCCAGTAGTATGTCTAGCGGGGGTTACAGCACAGATACGCAGTATTTT.

V and J are TRBV5-4 and TRBJ2-1, with 12 bases lining up with TRBD2. Germline CDR1 is SGHNT and CDR2 is YYREEE (reference sequence). V trimming: 3 bases; J trimming: 10 bases; junction bases outside the gene matches: 8. The CDR3 has 15 amino acids. The CDR3 here is CASSYSSGGAWEQFF. The CDR3 DNA follows: TGTGCCAGCAGCTACTCTAGCGGGGGGGCCTGGGAGCAGTTCTTC.

The chain carries TRBV25-1 and TRBJ1-2, with 8 bases that match TRBD1. Germline CDR1 reads MGHDK; CDR2 reads SYGVNS. This CDR3 has 15 residues. The V gene end was trimmed by 5 bases and the J gene end by 3 bases; junction bases not matched to a gene: 8. CDR3 residues: CASSTSGTGDYGYTF. The DNA for the CDR3 is TGTGCCAGCAGTACCTCCGGGACAGGAGACTATGGCTACACCTTC.

The gene calls are TRBV12-1 and TRBJ1-2; TRBD1 is the table's D call and was not checked against the DNA. TRBV12-1 is tagged as a pseudogene. This CDR3 spans 16 amino acids. The CDR3 here is CASSSVRRTKNYGYTF. The CDR3 coding sequence is TGTGCCAGCAGCTCTGTGCGAAGGACAAAAAACTATGGCTACACCTTC.

This clone came up a few times. This sequence joins TRBV5-1 and TRBJ2-7; 8 nucleotides agree with TRBD1. After removal of 2 bases from V and 3 bases from J, the junction contained 4 bases not matched to a gene. The CDR3 length is 14 residues. Germline V gene sequence: CDR1 SGHRS, CDR2 YFSETQ. CDR3 bases: TGCGCCAGCAGCTTCAGGGGGCGCGACTACGAGCAGTACTTC. Its protein is CASSFRGRDYEQYF.

The rearrangement uses TRBV19 and TRBJ2-7; 7 nucleotides line up with TRBD2. The CDR3 is 12 amino acids. CDR1 is LNHDA and CDR2 is SQIVND in the germline V gene (reference sequence). V lost 6 bases and J lost 2; bases outside the gene matches: 1. CDR3 nucleotides: TGTGCCAGTAGCGGACTAGCCTACGAGCAGTACTTC. The encoded protein is CASSGLAYEQYF.

The chain carries TRBV28 and TRBJ2-7, with 8 nucleotides matching TRBD1. V trimming: 8 bases; J trimming: 10 bases; junction bases outside the gene matches: 10. Germline CDR1 is MDHEN and CDR2 is SYDVKM. The CDR3 runs 12 residues. CDR3 sequence (DNA): TGTGCCAGCGGACGGACAGGGTATTACCAGTACTTC. Translated, it gives CASGRTGYYQYF.

V gene TRBV10-3 combines with J gene TRBJ1-1; D is ambiguous. Between the trimmed V and J ends, which lost 4 bases and 1 base, there was a span of 7 bases. Germline V CDR1 and CDR2: ENHRY, SYGVKD. The CDR3 contains 13 residues. CDR3: CAISVDKNTEAFF. CDR3 bases: TGTGCCATCAGTGTCGACAAGAACACTGAAGCTTTCTTT.

V usage is TRBV6-6 and J usage is TRBJ1-4, with unresolved D. V lost 4 bases and J lost 4, with 16 bases in between. Germline CDR1 reads MNHNY; CDR2 reads SVGAGI (reference sequence). This CDR3 comprises 16 residues. CDR3 sequence (DNA): TGTGCCAGCAGTTCCAGGCTCCCACCAATTAATGAAAAACTGTTTTTT. Translated: CASSSRLPPINEKLFF.

This clone was recorded once. This chain links TRBV19 with TRBJ2-6; TRBD1 is a possible D gene (6 bases). Trimming removed 3 bases at V and 0 bases at J, with 9 bases between. The germline CDR1 and CDR2 sequences are LNHDA and SQIVND (reference sequence). This CDR3 is 16 amino acids long. Here the CDR3 reads CASSMVRGSGANVLTF. CDR3 bases: TGTGCCAGTAGTATGGTCAGGGGCTCTGGGGCCAACGTCCTGACTTTC.

The chain is built from TRBV9 and TRBJ1-2; 12 bases fit TRBD1. Germline assignment: CDR1 SGDLS and CDR2 YYNGEE. The J segment lost 4 bases and the V segment lost 2 bases, leaving 3 bases of the junction unmatched. The CDR3 is 15 residues long. The CDR3, as DNA: TGTGCCAGCAGCGTTGGGACAGGGGGCATCTATGGCTACACCTTC. This translates into CASSVGTGGIYGYTF.

The chain joins TRBV30 to TRBJ1-1; D is perhaps TRBD1 (6 bases). This CDR3 has 14 amino acids. V lost 4 bases to trimming and J lost 1 base, with 13 bases between them. Per the germline V gene, CDR1 is GTSNPN and CDR2 is SVGIG (reference sequence). Here the CDR3 reads CAWKGWTENTEAFF. In DNA form, the CDR3 reads TGTGCCTGGAAGGGATGGACAGAGAACACTGAAGCTTTCTTT.

The V gene is TRBV28, the J gene TRBJ2-3, with 12 positions matching TRBD1. The CDR3 extends over 16 amino acids. J lost 4 bases, V lost 3 bases, and 5 bases had no gene match. Germline V gives CDR1 MDHEN, CDR2 SYDVKM. The CDR3 here is CASSFPGQGAPDTQYF. CDR3 bases: TGTGCCAGCAGTTTCCCGGGACAGGGGGCCCCAGATACGCAGTATTTT.

This chain links TRBV25-1 with TRBJ2-7; 8 nucleotides match TRBD2. The germline V gene encodes CDR1 MGHDK and CDR2 SYGVNS. The CDR3 covers 16 residues. The ends lost 3 bases at V and 0 bases at J; junction bases unmatched: 7. Here the CDR3 reads CASSEQRESPSYEQYF. The CDR3 bases are TGTGCCAGCAGTGAGCAGCGGGAGAGCCCCTCCTACGAGCAGTACTTC.

The chain recombines TRBV2 with TRBJ2-7; a possible D gene is TRBD2 (6 bases). Germline V gene lookup returns CDR1 SNHLY and CDR2 FYNNEI. CDR3 length: 12 amino acids. V lost 4 bases and J lost 3, with 7 bases in between. CDR3 protein: CASSASVYEQYF. The CDR3, as DNA: TGTGCCAGCAGTGCTAGCGTCTACGAGCAGTACTTC. Supplemented by reference TRBV2 and TRBJ2-7, the full variable domain reads EPEVTQTPSHQVTQMGQEVILRCVPISNHLYFYWYRQILGQKVEFLVSFYNNEISEKSEIFDDQFSVERPDGSNFTLKIRSTKLEDSAMYFCASSASVYEQYFGPGTRLTVT.

The chain employs TRBV2 and TRBJ2-7, with 11 bases lining up with TRBD2. The CDR3 is 13 residues long. The germline V gene has CDR1 SNHLY and CDR2 FYNNEI. The junction had 5 bases not matched to a gene; V was cut back by 7 bases and J by 6 bases. The CDR3 DNA sequence: TGTGCCAGCAAGGTGGGGACTAGCGGCGAGCAGTACTTC. Protein: CASKVGTSGEQYF.

This clone was observed a single time. The chain couples TRBV19 to TRBJ1-1; TRBD1 aligns across 8 bases. Germline lookup yields CDR1 LNHDA and CDR2 SQIVND (reference sequence). The CDR3 spans 19 residues. V shed 0 bases and J 0 bases; nucleotides not matched to a gene: 12. CDR3 in amino acids: CASSIEPTGVVLMNTEAFF. The CDR3, as DNA: TGTGCCAGTAGTATAGAGCCGACAGGGGTCGTCCTCATGAACACTGAAGCTTTCTTT.

The rearrangement joins TRBV18 to TRBJ1-1; a weak D match, TRBD1 (5 bases). Germline CDR1 is KGHSH and CDR2 is LQKENI. Trimming cost V 3 bases and J 3 bases, with 11 bases left between them. The CDR3 is made up of 14 amino acids. In DNA form, the CDR3 reads TGTGCCAGCTCACCTAACAGCAGGGACACTGAAGCTTTCTTT. Residues: CASSPNSRDTEAFF.

V gene TRBV4-1 combines with J gene TRBJ1-4; D is unclear. Germline V gene lookup returns CDR1 MGHRA and CDR2 YSYEKL. This CDR3 contains 15 residues. Trimming removed 3 bases at V and 4 bases at J, with 12 bases between. The CDR3 sequence: CASSHAGVINEKLFF. The CDR3 bases are TGCGCCAGCAGCCACGCCGGGGTGATTAATGAAAAACTGTTTTTT.

The chain employs TRBV5-1 and TRBJ2-1; perhaps TRBD2 as D (6 bases). The CDR3 covers 17 residues. Germline V gives CDR1 SGHRS, CDR2 YFSETQ. Trimming left V 4 bases short and J 0 bases short, with 17 bases between. DNA for the CDR3: TGCGCCAGCAGCCCAACCGGGACTCCCAGCTCCTACAATGAGCAGTTCTTC. The encoded protein is CASSPTGTPSSYNEQFF.